This T cell receptor (beta chain) was identified in a study of OX40 agonist ivuxolimab in advanced cancers. Study in general: A diagnosis of hepatocellular carcinoma, melanoma, renal cell or head and neck cancer was present in dose-escalation patients.

Study-wide results and limits: Clones of CD4+ and CD8+ blood T cells grew by week 6 at doses of 0.1 to 3.0 mg/kg.

TCRdb keeps only in-frame clones here, not all; method: immunoSEQ multiplex PCR. The sample comprises 70,000 or so clones, roughly 90% of which are singletons, and roughly 0.55% rests with the top ten. The investigators sampled blood at baseline, at cycle 4 day 1, and at cycle 7 day 1. V shed 8 bases, J shed 1 base, and the junction held 6 bases outside the gene matches. The CDR3 totals 15 residues. From germline, CDR1 is KGHSH and CDR2 LQKENI. With respect to this clone: Its antigen is unknown.

The source of this sequence is an adult with an advanced solid tumor such as melanoma, head and neck, liver or kidney cancer. V gene TRBV18 combines with J gene TRBJ2-2, with 8 positions matching TRBD2. This specimen consisted of CD4+ or CD8+ T cells sorted from blood, obtained in a trial of the OX40 agonist ivuxolimab. The CDR3 DNA is TGTGCCAGCACCCTGCTAGCGGGGAACACCGGGGAGCTGTTTTTT. As protein: CASTLLAGNTGELFF.